This T cell receptor beta chain was obtained from a study of T cell responses to AZD1222 COVID-19 vaccine. TCRdb's copy holds only in-frame clones and misses some; the assay was immunoSEQ multiplex PCR. Of nearly 110,000 clones listed, approximately 86% were seen once; the top ten hold 3.5% to 4.5%. This CDR3 contains 14 residues. Germline assignment: CDR1 MRHNA and CDR2 SNTAGT. Trimming pared 5 bases from V and 1 base from J, leaving 12 bases between. The chain joins TRBV6-4 to TRBJ2-7, with D possibly matching TRBD2 (6 bases). The clonotype comes from an adult in good health. The starting material was peripheral blood, obtained on day 0 of AZD1222 vaccination. CDR3 sequence (DNA): TGTGCCAGCAGTAGGGACTGGGGGTCCTACGAGCAGTACTTC. It encodes CASSRDWGSYEQYF.